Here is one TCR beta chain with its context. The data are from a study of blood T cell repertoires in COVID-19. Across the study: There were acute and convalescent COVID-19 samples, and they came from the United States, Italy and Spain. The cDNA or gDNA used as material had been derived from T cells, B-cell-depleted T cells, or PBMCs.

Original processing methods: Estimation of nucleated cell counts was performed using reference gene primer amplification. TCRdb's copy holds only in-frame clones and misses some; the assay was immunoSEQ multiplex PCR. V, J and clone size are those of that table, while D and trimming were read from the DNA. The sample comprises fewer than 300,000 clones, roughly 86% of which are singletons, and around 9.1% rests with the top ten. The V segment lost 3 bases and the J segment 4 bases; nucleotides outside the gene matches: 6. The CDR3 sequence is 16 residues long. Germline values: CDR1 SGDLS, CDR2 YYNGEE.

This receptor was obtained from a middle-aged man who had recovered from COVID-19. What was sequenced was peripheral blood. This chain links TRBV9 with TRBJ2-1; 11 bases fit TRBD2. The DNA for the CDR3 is TGTGCCAGCAGCGAATCCGGGACTAGCGGATACAATGAGCAGTTCTTC. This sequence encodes CASSESGTSGYNEQFF. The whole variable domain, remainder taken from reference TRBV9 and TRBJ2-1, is DSGVTQTPKHLITATGQRVTLRCSPRSGDLSVYWYQQSLDQGLQFLIQYYNGEERAKGNILERFSAQQFPDLHSELNLSSLELGDSALYFCASSESGTSGYNEQFFGPGTRLTVL.